This TCR beta chain comes out of a study of shared clonotypes between healthy human individuals. Study-level results: Lower generation probabilities were found for non-shared clonotypes than for those shared by all four donors.

In regard to this clone: Its cognate antigen is unknown.

The protocol was immunoSEQ multiplex PCR, while the TCRdb copy is restricted to in-frame clones and leaves out a portion. The data hold approximately 2.1 million clones, with 93% observed a single time. Unmatched junction bases numbered 7, after V lost 4 bases and J lost 4 bases. This CDR3 has 15 residues. Germline CDR1 is LNHDA and CDR2 is SQIVND (reference sequence). The rearrangement joins TRBV19 to TRBJ1-5; TRBD1 matches at 7 bases. The TCR comes from a man younger than 35 in good health. Some clones in this sample may be carry-over from other donors' samples. The sample was naive CD4+ T cells from PBMCs. Subset: CD45RA+ positively selected. The CDR3 spells CASSRQGRENQPQHF. The CDR3 bases are TGTGCCAGTAGTAGACAGGGTAGGGAAAATCAGCCCCAGCATTTT.